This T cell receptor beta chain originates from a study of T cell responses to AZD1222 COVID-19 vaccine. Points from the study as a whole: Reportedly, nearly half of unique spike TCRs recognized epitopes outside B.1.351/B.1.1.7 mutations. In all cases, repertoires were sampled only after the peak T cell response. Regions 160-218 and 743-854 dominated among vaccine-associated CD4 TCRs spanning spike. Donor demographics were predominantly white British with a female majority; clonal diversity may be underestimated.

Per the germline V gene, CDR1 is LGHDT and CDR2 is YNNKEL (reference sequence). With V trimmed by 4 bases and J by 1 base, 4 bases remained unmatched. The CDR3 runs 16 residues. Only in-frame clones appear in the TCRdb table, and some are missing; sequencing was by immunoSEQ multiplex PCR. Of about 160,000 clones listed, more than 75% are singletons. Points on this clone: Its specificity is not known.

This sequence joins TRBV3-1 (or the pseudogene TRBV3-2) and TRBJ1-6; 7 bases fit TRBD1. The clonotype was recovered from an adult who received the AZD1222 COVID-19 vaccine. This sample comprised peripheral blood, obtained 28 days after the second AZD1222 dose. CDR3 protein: CASSLQGGSYNSPLHF. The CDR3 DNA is TGTGCCAGCAGCCTCCAGGGGGGGTCCTATAATTCACCCCTCCACTTT.